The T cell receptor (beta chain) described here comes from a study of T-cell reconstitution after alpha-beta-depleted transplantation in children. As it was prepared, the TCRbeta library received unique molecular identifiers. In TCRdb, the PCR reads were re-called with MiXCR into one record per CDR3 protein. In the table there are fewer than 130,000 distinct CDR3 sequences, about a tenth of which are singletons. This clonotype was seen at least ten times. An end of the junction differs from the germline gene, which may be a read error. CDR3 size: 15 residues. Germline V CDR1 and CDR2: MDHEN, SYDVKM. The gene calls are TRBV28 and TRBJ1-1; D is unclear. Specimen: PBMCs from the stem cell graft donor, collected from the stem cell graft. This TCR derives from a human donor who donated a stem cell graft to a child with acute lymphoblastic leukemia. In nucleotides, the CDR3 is TGTTCCAGCAGTATCACCGGGGAGTATTACACTGAAGCTTTCTTT. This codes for CSSSITGEYYTEAFF.